The next 28 T cell receptor beta chains were all read from a single sample in a study of vaccination and CD4 T cells after COVID-19. Treatment noted: approximately 10-day PBMC culture with coronavirus spike peptide pools or control peptides (ViraFEST assay). The antigens of these receptors remain unknown. Sequencing of DNA taken from cultured CD4+ T cells relied on the Oncomine TCR Beta short-read assay. MiXCR was run by TCRdb on the PCR reads, yielding one entry per CDR3 protein. The sample lists 9,300 or so distinct CDR3 sequences, about 54% seen once, with roughly 7.6% in the top ten. The sequenced sample was CD4+ T cells from blood, cultured in vitro. Source of these receptors: a human donor who had recovered from COVID-19.

This sequence joins TRBV15 and TRBJ2-5; 8 bases align to TRBD1. The length of the CDR3 is 15 residues. Germline V CDR1 and CDR2: LNHNV, YYDKDF (reference sequence). With 5 bases clipped from V and 5 bases from J, the junction kept 10 bases outside the gene matches. The CDR3 loop reads CATSPRTGSRETQYF. The CDR3, as DNA: TGTGCCACCAGCCCCCGGACAGGGAGCAGGGAGACCCAGTACTTC.

The chain has TRBV15 and TRBJ1-5; D possibly corresponds to TRBD1 (5 bases). V shed 0 bases and J shed 4 bases, with 10 bases lying between them. This CDR3 comprises 15 residues. The germline CDR1 and CDR2 sequences are LNHNV and YYDKDF (reference sequence). The CDR3 nucleotides read TGTGCCACCAGCAGAGATCGGGGGTTAAATCAGCCCCAGCATTTT. It specifies CATSRDRGLNQPQHF.

The J gene is TRBJ1-5, the V gene TRBV10-3; no clear D. V lost 8 bases, J lost 3 bases, and 8 bases lay in between. The CDR3 contains 12 residues. Germline CDR1 is ENHRY and CDR2 is SYGVKD. CDR3 sequence: CAIEVDNQPQHF. In DNA form, the CDR3 reads TGTGCCATCGAAGTTGACAATCAGCCCCAGCATTTT.

The rearrangement uses TRBV18 and TRBJ1-2; D gene uncertain. Germline V CDR1 and CDR2: KGHSH, LQKENI. CDR3 length equals 16 residues. V lost 3 bases and J 1 base, leaving 15 bases between the germline ends. In DNA, the CDR3 is TGTGCCAGCTCACCTACGTCACCGGGGAGTAACTATGGCTACACCTTC. The encoded protein is CASSPTSPGSNYGYTF.

This clonotype has more than one count but fewer than ten. The V call is TRBV20-1, the J call TRBJ1-1; TRBD1 matches at 9 bases. Germline V gene data show CDR1 as DFQATT and CDR2 as SNEGSKA (reference sequence). The CDR3 totals 12 residues. Trimming removed 0 bases from V and 10 bases from J; junction bases left unmatched: 3. The CDR3 sequence: CSARDGQGPAFF. The CDR3 region has the DNA TGCAGTGCTAGAGATGGACAGGGGCCAGCTTTCTTT.

This sequence joins TRBV12-3 or TRBV12-4 and TRBJ2-4; no definite D call. The CDR3 runs 13 residues. Deletions cut 6 bases from V and 5 bases from J, with 11 bases between. In DNA form, the CDR3 reads TGTGCCAGCAGCCTGCTGGGCCAAAACATTCAGTACTTC. Translation gives CASSLLGQNIQYF.

This clonotype came up a few times. The chain uses TRBV2 and TRBJ1-1; D is possibly TRBD1 (5 bases). There are 11 residues in the CDR3. Trimming shortened V by 8 bases and J by 5 bases, and 9 bases separated the two germline ends. Germline V gene lookup returns CDR1 SNHLY and CDR2 FYNNEI. The CDR3 DNA sequence: TGTGCCAGCGGCCAGGGAACTGAAGCTTTCTTT. It yields the protein CASGQGTEAFF.

The gene calls are TRBV12-3 or TRBV12-4 and TRBJ1-2, with D unclear. V was cut by 2 bases and J by 7 bases, with 11 bases left in between. CDR3 length equals 13 residues. The CDR3 DNA reads as TGTGCCAGCAGTTTATCGCTTTCGGGTGGCTACACCTTC. This encodes CASSLSLSGGYTF.

The rearrangement uses TRBV6-1 and TRBJ2-1, with 9 bases identical to TRBD2. The V segment lost 1 base and the J segment 8 bases; nucleotides outside the gene matches: 6. Germline CDR1 and CDR2: MNHNS and SASEGT. This CDR3 region has 15 residues. CDR3 DNA: TGTGCCAGCAGTGAAGGTAGCGGGAGAATCTATGAGCAGTTCTTC. Translated, it gives CASSEGSGRIYEQFF.

This clonotype was observed a handful of times. The chain combines TRBV2 with TRBJ1-1, with D possibly matching TRBD1 (5 bases). Germline V gene sequence: CDR1 SNHLY, CDR2 FYNNEI. The CDR3 loop spans 15 amino acids. V was trimmed by 7 bases and J by 0 bases, leaving 15 bases between them. CDR3 loop: CASTGYGGMNTEAFF. The DNA for the CDR3 is TGTGCCAGCACTGGTTATGGGGGTATGAACACTGAAGCTTTCTTT.

The genes are TRBV29-1 and TRBJ2-3; 7 positions agree with TRBD2. The CDR3 is 13 amino acids. V shed 6 bases and J 2 bases; nucleotides not matched to a gene: 5. Germline V lookup: CDR1 SQVTM, CDR2 ANQGSEA. In DNA, the CDR3 is TGCAGCGTGGGTGGGACTATCACAGATACGCAGTATTTT. The encoded protein is CSVGGTITDTQYF.

This chain joins TRBV24-1 and TRBJ2-5; 9 nucleotides match TRBD2. The CDR3 has 16 residues. V was clipped by 4 bases and J by 2 bases; unmatched bases: 7. Germline V gene sequence: CDR1 KGHDR, CDR2 SFDVKD. The CDR3 spells CATSDPGTSPQETQYF. The CDR3 DNA is TGTGCCACCAGTGACCCCGGGACTAGCCCACAAGAGACCCAGTACTTC.

The chain links TRBV5-1 to TRBJ1-6; D is perhaps TRBD1 (6 bases). V lost 4 bases, J lost 6 bases, and 20 bases lay in between. The CDR3 loop spans 17 amino acids. Germline CDR1 SGHRS, CDR2 YFSETQ. This CDR3 reads CASSTYGRDRTNSPLHF. The DNA of the CDR3 is TGCGCCAGCAGCACCTACGGCAGAGACAGGACTAATTCACCCCTCCACTTT.

The chain recombines TRBV12-3 or TRBV12-4 with TRBJ1-1, with a tentative D call TRBD1 (5 bases). V was pared by 6 bases and J by 1 base, with 12 bases between. The CDR3 sequence is 14 residues long. For the CDR3, the DNA is TGTGCCAGCAGCACTCCTACAGGGAACACTGAAGCTTTCTTT. This gives the protein CASSTPTGNTEAFF.

This clonotype showed up just a few times. The V gene is TRBV7-8, the J gene TRBJ2-5; 7 nucleotides line up with TRBD1. CDR1 and CDR2 (germline): SGHVS, FQNEAQ. This CDR3 has 13 amino acids. Trimming removed 10 bases from V and 1 base from J; junction bases left unmatched: 6. The CDR3 DNA is TGTGCCATCCGCCGGGACAGCCAAGAGACCCAGTACTTC. It is translated as CAIRRDSQETQYF.

The V call is TRBV24-1, the J call TRBJ2-7; 9 bases are a match to TRBD1. Germline CDR1 reads KGHDR; CDR2 reads SFDVKD. V was clipped by 10 bases and J by 2 bases; unmatched bases: 5. This CDR3 is built from 13 residues. CDR3 loop: CATSTGGTYEQYF. CDR3 nucleotides: TGTGCCACTTCGACAGGGGGGACCTACGAGCAGTACTTC.

In this sample, this clonotype turned up once. This rearrangement joins TRBV6-1 to TRBJ2-5; D tentatively fits TRBD1 or TRBD2 (7 bases each). Trimming removed 7 bases from V and 3 bases from J, with 18 bases in between. This CDR3 has 15 residues. Germline V gives CDR1 MNHNS, CDR2 SASEGT. In DNA, the CDR3 is TGTGCCAGCACCAGAACGACAGGGACTAAAGAGACCCAGTACTTC. It specifies CASTRTTGTKETQYF.

The chain's CDR3 is CASSPDTGFTEAFF. CDR3 in DNA: TGTGCCAGCAGTCCCGATACAGGATTCACTGAAGCTTTCTTT. V is TRBV6-1 and J is TRBJ1-1, with a tentative D call TRBD1 (5 bases). Germline V lookup: CDR1 MNHNS, CDR2 SASEGT. This CDR3 comprises 14 residues. V lost 5 bases and J 4 bases, leaving 14 bases between the germline ends.

To note about this clonotype: This clone may be a read error of a much larger clone one base away. V is TRBV7-2 and J is TRBJ1-1; perhaps TRBD1 as D (5 bases). The CDR3 length is 15 residues. Per germline, CDR1 SGHTA and CDR2 FQGNSA. The V end was cut by 1 base, the J end by 4 bases, with 13 bases between. CDR3 residues: CASSLVPGGGTEAFF. The DNA of the CDR3 is TGTGCCAGCAGCTTAGTGCCGGGGGGAGGCACTGAAGCTTTCTTT.

The CDR3 loop reads CAGQGARGQPQHF. CDR3 DNA sequence: TGTGCCGGACAGGGGGCTAGGGGTCAGCCCCAGCATTTT. The V call is TRBV2, the J call TRBJ1-5, with 11 bases matching TRBD1. With V trimmed by 11 bases and J by 6 bases, 6 bases remained unmatched. Germline CDR1 and CDR2: SNHLY and FYNNEI. The CDR3 sequence is 13 residues long. The whole variable domain, filled in from reference TRBV2 and TRBJ1-5, reads EPEVTQTPSHQVTQMGQEVILRCVPISNHLYFYWYRQILGQKVEFLVSFYNNEISEKSEIFDDQFSVERPDGSNFTLKIRSTKLEDSAMYFCAGQGARGQPQHFGDGTRLSIL.

This clonotype qualifies as medium-sized. This chain joins TRBV7-3 and TRBJ2-2; D uncertain. Trimming stripped 3 bases from V and 6 bases from J, with 8 bases between. The CDR3 is 13 residues long. Germline lookup yields CDR1 SGHTA and CDR2 FQGTGA. In DNA, the CDR3 is TGTGCCAGCAGCTTTCAAGAGTCCGGGGAGCTGTTTTTT. It translates to CASSFQESGELFF.

The chain uses TRBV6-5 and TRBJ1-1; D possibly corresponds to TRBD1 (6 bases). Between the trimmed V and J ends, which lost 4 bases and 1 base, there was a span of 10 bases. The CDR3 is 14 amino acids. Germline V lookup: CDR1 MNHEY, CDR2 SVGAGI. The CDR3 spells CASSFLQGNTEAFF. As DNA, the CDR3 is TGTGCCAGCAGTTTCCTACAGGGGAACACTGAAGCTTTCTTT.

CDR3 nucleotides: TGTGCCAGCAGTTATGATGGAAATCCACCCCTCCACTTT. This codes for CASSYDGNPPLHF. The chain has TRBV6-2 or TRBV6-3 and TRBJ1-6; no reliable D call. Germline V gene lookup returns CDR1 MNHEY and CDR2 SVGEGT. The CDR3 length is 13 residues. Between the trimmed V and J ends, which lost 3 bases and 11 bases, there was a span of 11 bases.

The chain links TRBV24-1 to TRBJ1-2; D might be TRBD1 (5 bases). The germline V and J ends were trimmed by 2 bases and 11 bases, with 11 bases remaining between them. CDR1 is KGHDR, CDR2 SFDVKD, per germline. The CDR3 has 12 amino acids. Here the CDR3 reads CATSDSREVYTF. CDR3 bases: TGTGCCACCAGTGATTCCAGGGAAGTATACACCTTC.

The chain is built from TRBV6-5 and TRBJ2-2; no clear D gene. The CDR3 loop spans 17 amino acids. CDR1 and CDR2 from the germline V gene are MNHEY and SVGAGI. The ends were cut back, 4 bases at V and 6 bases at J, with 21 bases in the middle. CDR3 region: CASSSSSLRRSAGELFF. The CDR3 DNA sequence: TGTGCCAGCAGTTCTTCAAGCCTCAGACGGTCCGCCGGGGAGCTGTTTTTT.

This clonotype rates as medium-sized. V gene TRBV30 combines with J gene TRBJ1-2, with a possible D match to TRBD1 (5 bases). The CDR3 length is 13 residues. The germline V gene encodes CDR1 GTSNPN and CDR2 SVGIG (reference sequence). With 1 base removed from V and 3 bases from J, the gap between germline ends came to 9 bases. The CDR3 sequence is CAWSGGIHYGYTF. CDR3 sequence (DNA): TGTGCCTGGAGTGGGGGGATCCACTATGGCTACACCTTC. The full variable domain, in which reference TRBV30 and TRBJ1-2 provide the parts outside the CDR3, is SQTIHQWPATLVQPVGSPLSLECTVEGTSNPNLYWYRQAAGRGLQLLFYSVGIGQISSEVPQNLSASRPQDRQFILSSKKLLLSDSGFYLCAWSGGIHYGYTFGSGTRLTVV.

The V gene is TRBV6-5, the J gene TRBJ2-5; the match to TRBD1 covers 9 bases. CDR3 length equals 16 residues. Germline CDR1 MNHEY, CDR2 SVGAGI. The ends lost 0 bases at V and 3 bases at J; junction bases unmatched: 5. CDR3 amino acids: CASSYSAGTGKETQYF. The CDR3 nucleotides are TGTGCCAGCAGTTACTCTGCCGGGACAGGGAAAGAGACCCAGTACTTC.

V usage is TRBV24-1 and J usage is TRBJ2-2; no reliable D call. This CDR3 has 15 amino acids. Germline assignment: CDR1 KGHDR and CDR2 SFDVKD. Trimming removed 2 bases from V and 8 bases from J, with 14 bases in between. DNA of the CDR3: TGTGCCACCAGTGATTATGGCAGAAGCACTGGGGAGCTGTTTTTT. This translates into CATSDYGRSTGELFF.